This passage covers 3 T cell receptor beta chains from one sample sequenced in a study of blood T cell repertoires in COVID-19. Measured with immunoSEQ multiplex PCR; TCRdb has only the in-frame clones, and not every one. The top ten clones hold about 2.3% of a sample with under 300,000 clones, approximately 88% of them seen once. The sequenced sample was PBMCs or T cells enriched from blood (not recorded which). The receptor source for this set is a woman aged 40 to 49 with acute COVID-19.

This clone was picked up one time. This chain connects TRBV2 to TRBJ1-1; D might be TRBD1 (6 bases). This CDR3 comprises 13 residues. Germline values: CDR1 SNHLY, CDR2 FYNNEI. Here the CDR3 DNA reads TGTGTCGGGGGGGGCCGTCGGGGCACTGAAGCTTTCTTT. Translated, it gives CVGGGRRGTEAFF.

J is TRBJ2-7 and V is TRBV6-1; the match to TRBD2 covers 13 bases. The CDR3 totals 17 residues. In germline, CDR1 is MNHNS, CDR2 SASEGT. The CDR3 spells CASNELPGTSGTYEQYV. The CDR3 DNA follows: TGTGCCAGCAATGAACTCCCCGGGACTAGCGGGACCTACGAGCAGTACGTC.

The chain is built from TRBV30 and TRBJ2-3, with TRBD2 as a possible D gene (5 bases). Germline V gene lookup returns CDR1 GTSNPN and CDR2 SVGIG (reference sequence). This CDR3 is 15 amino acids long. Trimming shortened V by 2 bases and J by 1 base, and 13 bases separated the two germline ends. CDR3 sequence (DNA): TGTGCCTGGAGTCCGGGGTCAAAGGGCACAGATACGCAGTATTTT. This gives the protein CAWSPGSKGTDTQYF.